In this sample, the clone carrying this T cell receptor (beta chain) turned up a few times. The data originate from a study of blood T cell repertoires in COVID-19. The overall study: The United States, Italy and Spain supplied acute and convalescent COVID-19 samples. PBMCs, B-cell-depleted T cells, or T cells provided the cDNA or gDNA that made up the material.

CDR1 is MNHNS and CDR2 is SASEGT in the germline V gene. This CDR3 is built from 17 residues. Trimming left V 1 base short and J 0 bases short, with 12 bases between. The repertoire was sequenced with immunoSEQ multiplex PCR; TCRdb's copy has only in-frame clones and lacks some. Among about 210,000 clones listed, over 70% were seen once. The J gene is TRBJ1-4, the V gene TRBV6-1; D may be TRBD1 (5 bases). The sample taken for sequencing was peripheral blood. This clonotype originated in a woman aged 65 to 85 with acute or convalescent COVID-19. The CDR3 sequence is CASSEVLTAATNEKLFF. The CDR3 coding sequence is TGTGCCAGCAGTGAAGTATTGACAGCTGCAACTAATGAAAAACTGTTTTTT.